The rows below give T cell receptor beta chains drawn from one sample of a study of T-cell reconstitution after alpha-beta-depleted transplantation in children. One entry per CDR3 protein results from TCRdb running MiXCR on the PCR reads. The sample consists of hundreds of thousands of distinct CDR3 sequences, 10% to 15% of them appearing once. The specimen was PBMCs, mostly from graft donor cells, collected 360 days after TCRalphabeta/CD19-depleted stem cell transplant. These receptors all come from a male patient younger than 18 who had a stem cell transplant for acute myeloid leukemia, so the T cells may come from the graft donor. Each CDR3 is given with its conserved first and last residue.

v_gene	j_gene	CDR3aa
TRBV28	TRBJ2-1	CASSLLGAPDNEQFF
TRBV28	TRBJ2-7	CASSSMALVLYEQYF
TRBV28	TRBJ2-1	CASSAGTESSYNEQFF
TRBV7-8	TRBJ2-5	CASSLEIAGGETQYF
TRBV11-1	TRBJ1-3	CASSLAVGGLRVISGNTIYF
TRBV27	TRBJ1-2	CASSLGWGGGYTF
TRBV21-1	TRBJ1-2	CASSNRVAAGYTF
TRBV18	TRBJ2-1	CASSPSTGVYNEQFF
TRBV7-2	TRBJ2-7	CASSPSWARVPYEQYF
TRBV20-1	TRBJ2-2	CSAMDRENTGELFF
TRBV5-1	TRBJ2-1	CASTKLDEQFF
TRBV7-8	TRBJ2-2	CASSLPGRSVELFF
TRBV7-9	TRBJ2-3	CASSSGRGSSTDTQYF
TRBV28	TRBJ2-7	CASGQGTLRSEQYF
TRBV28	TRBJ2-1	CASSKEIRDSGIQQFF